The 7 T cell receptor beta chains below all came from one sample that was sequenced in a study of blood T cell repertoires in COVID-19. The method was immunoSEQ multiplex PCR; TCRdb's version includes in-frame clones alone and lacks a portion of them. The sample shows about 320,000 clones, roughly 85% of them seen only once. The sequenced sample consisted of PBMCs or T cells enriched from blood (not recorded which). These receptors were collected from a woman in her 30s who had been exposed to COVID-19.

A note on this clone: Mismatch with germline at one junction end may stem from a read error. The genes are TRBV7-7 and TRBJ2-3; D gene uncertain. The CDR3 extends over 13 amino acids. In germline, CDR1 is SSHAT, CDR2 FNYEAQ (reference sequence). CDR3 residues: CASSFQVADTQYF. The CDR3 DNA reads TGTGCTAGCAGCTTTCAGGTTGCAGATACGCAGTATTTT.

This clone appeared once. The chain uses TRBV7-9 and TRBJ1-2; the D gene is possibly TRBD1 (6 bases). The CDR3 is made up of 16 amino acids. CDR1 SEHNR and CDR2 FQNEAQ come from the germline V gene (reference sequence). Trimming shortened V by 2 bases and J by 2 bases, and 15 bases separated the two germline ends. CDR3 DNA: TGTGCCAGCAGCTTACAGGGGACGGATACAAACTATGGCTACACCTTC. Protein sequence: CASSLQGTDTNYGYTF.

The J gene is TRBJ1-1, the V gene TRBV4-1, with TRBD1 as a possible D gene (6 bases). This CDR3 has 15 amino acids. Germline lookup yields CDR1 MGHRA and CDR2 YSYEKL. The ends were cut back, 5 bases at V and 4 bases at J, with 17 bases in the middle. DNA of the CDR3: TGCGCCAGCAGCTTCCGGGCAGGACAGAGCACTGAAGCTTTCTTT. Residues: CASSFRAGQSTEAFF.

The rearrangement uses TRBV7-2 and TRBJ1-2, with 10 bases matching TRBD1. The CDR3 loop spans 15 amino acids. Germline V gene lookup returns CDR1 SGHTA and CDR2 FQGNSA. V lost 5 bases, J lost 5 bases, and 8 bases stayed unmatched. The CDR3 reads CASSATGTGVYGYTF. The CDR3, as DNA: TGTGCCAGCAGCGCTACCGGGACAGGGGTTTATGGCTACACCTTC. The whole variable domain, filled in from reference TRBV7-2 and TRBJ1-2, reads GAGVSQSPSNKVTEKGKDVELRCDPISGHTALYWYRQSLGQGLEFLIYFQGNSAPDKSGLPSDRFSAERTGGSVSTLTIQRTQQEDSAVYLCASSATGTGVYGYTFGSGTRLTVV.

The V and J genes are TRBV28 and TRBJ2-7; D unresolved. Per the germline V gene, CDR1 is MDHEN and CDR2 is SYDVKM. The CDR3 totals 11 residues. The V gene lost 4 bases and the J gene lost 5 bases, with 6 bases spanning the gap. CDR3 nucleotide sequence: TGTGCCAGCAGTTCCCCCGACGAGCAGTACTTC. Translation gives CASSSPDEQYF.

This chain links TRBV10-1 with TRBJ2-5; D is possibly TRBD2 (5 bases). V dropped 3 bases and J dropped 4 bases, with 12 bases sitting between them. Germline V CDR1 and CDR2: WNHNN, SYGVQD (reference sequence). There are 14 residues in the CDR3. The CDR3 sequence is CASSEVAGGETQYF. The CDR3 region has the DNA TGCGCCAGCAGTGAAGTGGCGGGTGGAGAGACCCAGTACTTC.

The CDR3: CASSLPSGRTYEQYF. CDR3 in DNA: TGTGCCAGCAGCTTACCTAGCGGGAGAACCTACGAGCAGTACTTC. The chain joins TRBV5-4 to TRBJ2-7, with 10 bases that match TRBD2. This CDR3 comprises 15 residues. V lost 2 bases and J lost 2; bases outside the gene matches: 4. Germline CDR1 and CDR2: SGHNT and YYREEE (reference sequence). The full variable domain, its missing parts supplied by reference TRBV5-4 and TRBJ2-7, is ETGVTQSPTHLIKTRGQQVTLRCSSQSGHNTVSWYQQALGQGPQFIFQYYREEENGRGNFPPRFSGLQFPNYSSELNVNALELDDSALYLCASSLPSGRTYEQYFGPGTRLTVT.